The TCR beta chain described here comes from a study of blood T cell repertoires in COVID-19. Study-wide background: Both acute and convalescent COVID-19 samples were obtained from the United States, Italy and Spain. PBMCs, B-cell-depleted T cells, or T cells provided the cDNA or gDNA that made up the material.

In the source study's methods: Estimation of nucleated cell counts was performed using reference gene primer amplification. Profiling relied on immunoSEQ multiplex PCR, and the TCRdb table lists in-frame clones only, not all of them. V, J and clone size derive from that table, while D and trimming were established from the DNA sequence. In the table there are 300,000 or so clones, approximately 85% of which are singletons. V was cut by 2 bases and J by 2 bases, with 7 bases left in between. Germline V CDR1 and CDR2: SGHRS, YFSETQ. This CDR3 is built from 13 residues. The chain couples TRBV5-1 to TRBJ1-2; D is perhaps TRBD1 (6 bases). The source of this sequence is a woman in her forties or fifties with acute or convalescent COVID-19. The sample taken for sequencing was peripheral blood. The CDR3 nucleotides read TGCGCCAGCAGCTTAGGACAGAACTATGGCTACACCTTC. It codes for CASSLGQNYGYTF.